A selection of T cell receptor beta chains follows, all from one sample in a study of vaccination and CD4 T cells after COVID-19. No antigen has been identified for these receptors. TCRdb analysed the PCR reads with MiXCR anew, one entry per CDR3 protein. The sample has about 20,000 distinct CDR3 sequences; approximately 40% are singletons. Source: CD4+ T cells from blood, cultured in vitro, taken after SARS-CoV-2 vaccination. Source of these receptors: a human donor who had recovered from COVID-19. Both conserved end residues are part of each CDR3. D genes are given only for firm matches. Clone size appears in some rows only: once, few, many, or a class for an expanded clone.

cdr3_aa: CSAKTSGGETQYF; cdr3_nt: TGCAGTGCTAAGACTAGCGGGGGAGAGACCCAGTACTTC; clone_size: .; v_call: TRBV20-1; cdr3_length: 13; d_call: TRBD2; j_call: TRBJ2-5
cdr3_aa: CARKGGTGVGEQYF; cdr3_nt: TGTGCCAGAAAAGGGGGGACAGGGGTAGGGGAGCAGTACTTC; clone_size: .; v_call: TRBV6-4; cdr3_length: 14; d_call: TRBD1; j_call: TRBJ2-7
cdr3_aa: CASGLGVGTGKETQYF; cdr3_nt: TGTGCTAGTGGTTTGGGAGTCGGGACAGGGAAAGAGACCCAGTACTTC; clone_size: .; v_call: TRBV12-5; cdr3_length: 16; d_call: TRBD1; j_call: TRBJ2-5
cdr3_aa: CSATLGRGVKEAFF; cdr3_nt: TGCAGTGCTACCCTCGGGCGGGGAGTAAAAGAAGCTTTCTTT; clone_size: .; v_call: TRBV20-1; cdr3_length: 14; d_call: .; j_call: TRBJ1-1
cdr3_aa: CASSRTAYNYGYIF; cdr3_nt: TGTGCCAGCAGTCGGACAGCTTACAACTATGGCTACATCTTC; clone_size: .; v_call: TRBV7-2; cdr3_length: 14; d_call: .; j_call: TRBJ1-2
cdr3_aa: CASSDAGSMNTEAFF; cdr3_nt: TGTGCCAGCAGTGACGCCGGTAGCATGAACACTGAAGCTTTCTTT; clone_size: .; v_call: TRBV6-1; cdr3_length: 15; d_call: .; j_call: TRBJ1-1
cdr3_aa: CASSLDRATGELFF; cdr3_nt: TGTGCCAGCAGCTTAGACAGGGCCACCGGGGAGCTGTTTTTT; clone_size: few; v_call: TRBV11-2; cdr3_length: 14; d_call: .; j_call: TRBJ2-2
cdr3_aa: CASSLLSGADNSPLHF; cdr3_nt: TGTGCCAGCAGTTTATTATCAGGCGCGGATAATTCACCCCTCCACTTT; clone_size: .; v_call: TRBV28; cdr3_length: 16; d_call: .; j_call: TRBJ1-6
cdr3_aa: CSARLGGANTEAFF; cdr3_nt: TGCAGTGCTAGATTAGGCGGGGCGAACACTGAAGCTTTCTTT; clone_size: .; v_call: TRBV20-1; cdr3_length: 14; d_call: .; j_call: TRBJ1-1
cdr3_aa: CASSGGRGWGSNQPQHF; cdr3_nt: TGTGCCAGCAGCGGAGGTCGAGGGTGGGGAAGCAATCAGCCCCAGCATTTT; clone_size: .; v_call: TRBV5-8; cdr3_length: 17; d_call: .; j_call: TRBJ1-5
cdr3_aa: CASSPRDSWETQYF; cdr3_nt: TGTGCCAGCAGCCCTCGGGACAGTTGGGAGACCCAGTACTTC; clone_size: few; v_call: TRBV7-2; cdr3_length: 14; d_call: TRBD1; j_call: TRBJ2-5
cdr3_aa: CASSGTENTEAFF; cdr3_nt: TGTGCCAGCAGTGGGACAGAGAACACTGAAGCTTTCTTT; clone_size: few; v_call: TRBV12-3/TRBV12-4; cdr3_length: 13; d_call: TRBD1; j_call: TRBJ1-1
cdr3_aa: CSARDTSGRQETQYF; cdr3_nt: TGCAGTGCTAGAGATACTAGCGGGAGGCAAGAGACCCAGTACTTC; clone_size: once; v_call: TRBV20-1; cdr3_length: 15; d_call: TRBD2; j_call: TRBJ2-5
cdr3_aa: CASRFEGGSGYTF; cdr3_nt: TGTGCCAGCAGGTTCGAGGGGGGCTCTGGCTACACCTTC; clone_size: .; v_call: TRBV7-8; cdr3_length: 13; d_call: .; j_call: TRBJ1-2
cdr3_aa: CASSDPQRPYNEQFF; cdr3_nt: TGTGCCAGCAGTGATCCCCAACGCCCCTACAATGAGCAGTTCTTC; clone_size: few; v_call: TRBV25-1; cdr3_length: 15; d_call: .; j_call: TRBJ2-1
cdr3_aa: CASTETGKAFF; cdr3_nt: TGTGCCAGCACTGAGACAGGGAAAGCTTTCTTT; clone_size: .; v_call: TRBV6-1; cdr3_length: 11; d_call: TRBD1; j_call: TRBJ1-1
cdr3_aa: CASSYSGGRNQPQHF; cdr3_nt: TGTGCCAGCAGTTACTCGGGCGGCCGCAATCAGCCCCAGCATTTT; clone_size: .; v_call: TRBV6-5; cdr3_length: 15; d_call: .; j_call: TRBJ1-5
cdr3_aa: CASSGPQADTQYF; cdr3_nt: TGTGCCAGTTCGGGCCCACAGGCAGATACGCAGTATTTT; clone_size: .; v_call: TRBV7-3; cdr3_length: 13; d_call: .; j_call: TRBJ2-3
cdr3_aa: CSATKQPDTEAFF; cdr3_nt: TGCAGTGCTACCAAACAGCCGGACACTGAAGCTTTCTTT; clone_size: .; v_call: TRBV20-1; cdr3_length: 13; d_call: .; j_call: TRBJ1-1
cdr3_aa: CASSFGRGQTLAWGYGYTF; cdr3_nt: TGTGCCAGCAGCTTCGGCAGGGGTCAAACACTCGCGTGGGGCTATGGCTACACCTTC; clone_size: few; v_call: TRBV5-6; cdr3_length: 19; d_call: .; j_call: TRBJ1-2
cdr3_aa: CASSERPFGRNSPLHF; cdr3_nt: TGTGCCAGCAGTGAACGCCCCTTCGGACGGAATTCACCCCTCCACTTT; clone_size: .; v_call: TRBV2; cdr3_length: 16; d_call: .; j_call: TRBJ1-6
cdr3_aa: CSASREAQFF; cdr3_nt: TGCAGTGCTAGTCGGGAGGCGCAGTTCTTC; clone_size: .; v_call: TRBV20-1; cdr3_length: 10; d_call: TRBD2; j_call: TRBJ2-1
cdr3_aa: CASRSIALAGEPEAQYF; cdr3_nt: TGTGCCAGCAGGTCTATCGCACTAGCGGGAGAACCCGAGGCGCAGTATTTT; clone_size: .; v_call: TRBV7-9; cdr3_length: 17; d_call: TRBD2; j_call: TRBJ2-3
cdr3_aa: CASSLQWGAGSDPYF; cdr3_nt: .; clone_size: .; v_call: TRBV7-2; cdr3_length: 15; d_call: .; j_call: TRBJ2-5
cdr3_aa: CASMEGQETEAFF; cdr3_nt: TGTGCCAGCATGGAGGGTCAGGAAACTGAAGCTTTCTTT; clone_size: few; v_call: TRBV2; cdr3_length: 13; d_call: .; j_call: TRBJ1-1
cdr3_aa: CASSRGGGNYGYTF; cdr3_nt: TGTGCCAGCAGCCGGGGCGGGGGGAACTATGGCTACACCTTC; clone_size: .; v_call: TRBV7-2; cdr3_length: 14; d_call: .; j_call: TRBJ1-2
cdr3_aa: CAIRDNLSTDTQYF; cdr3_nt: TGTGCCATCAGGGACAACCTATCCACAGATACGCAGTATTTT; clone_size: .; v_call: TRBV10-3; cdr3_length: 14; d_call: .; j_call: TRBJ2-3
cdr3_aa: CASSLDRLNSPLHF; cdr3_nt: TGCGCCAGCAGCTTGGATCGGTTAAATTCACCCCTCCACTTT; clone_size: .; v_call: TRBV5-1; cdr3_length: 14; d_call: .; j_call: TRBJ1-6
cdr3_aa: CSAQNRGEDYGYTF; cdr3_nt: TGCAGTGCACAGAACAGGGGTGAGGACTATGGCTACACCTTC; clone_size: .; v_call: TRBV20-1; cdr3_length: 14; d_call: TRBD1; j_call: TRBJ1-2
cdr3_aa: CATSRGPAQDHYGYTF; cdr3_nt: TGTGCCACCAGCAGAGGACCCGCCCAGGACCACTATGGCTACACCTTC; clone_size: .; v_call: TRBV15; cdr3_length: 16; d_call: .; j_call: TRBJ1-2
cdr3_aa: CASSIRPASYNEQFF; cdr3_nt: TGTGCCAGTAGTATTCGGCCCGCCTCCTACAATGAGCAGTTCTTC; clone_size: .; v_call: TRBV19; cdr3_length: 15; d_call: .; j_call: TRBJ2-1
cdr3_aa: CASSSMTGLGTEAFF; cdr3_nt: TGTGCCAGCAGCTCAATGACAGGGTTGGGCACTGAAGCTTTCTTT; clone_size: few; v_call: TRBV11-2; cdr3_length: 15; d_call: TRBD1; j_call: TRBJ1-1
cdr3_aa: CASSLALWAAGYGYTF; cdr3_nt: TGTGCCAGCAGCTTAGCTTTATGGGCCGCCGGCTATGGCTACACCTTC; clone_size: once; v_call: TRBV7-2; cdr3_length: 16; d_call: .; j_call: TRBJ1-2
cdr3_aa: CATSRDRVGYTF; cdr3_nt: TGTGCCACCAGTCGGGACAGGGTTGGCTACACCTTC; clone_size: .; v_call: TRBV15; cdr3_length: 12; d_call: TRBD1; j_call: TRBJ1-2
cdr3_aa: CASSYADKPQHF; cdr3_nt: TGTGCCAGCAGTTACGCTGATAAGCCCCAGCATTTT; clone_size: few; v_call: TRBV6-2/TRBV6-3; cdr3_length: 12; d_call: .; j_call: TRBJ1-5
cdr3_aa: CASSLWDITRSYGYTF; cdr3_nt: TGTGCCAGCAGTCTCTGGGACATCACGCGGAGCTATGGCTACACCTTC; clone_size: .; v_call: TRBV28; cdr3_length: 16; d_call: .; j_call: TRBJ1-2
cdr3_aa: CASSDPGREETQYF; cdr3_nt: TGCGCCAGCAGTGATCCGGGCAGGGAAGAGACCCAGTACTTC; clone_size: .; v_call: TRBV5-1; cdr3_length: 14; d_call: .; j_call: TRBJ2-5
cdr3_aa: CASSQDDRDYGYTF; cdr3_nt: TGCGCCAGCAGCCAAGATGACAGGGACTATGGCTACACCTTC; clone_size: .; v_call: TRBV4-3; cdr3_length: 14; d_call: TRBD1; j_call: TRBJ1-2
cdr3_aa: CASSKDTYEQYF; cdr3_nt: TGTGCCAGCAGCAAAGACACATACGAGCAGTACTTC; clone_size: few; v_call: TRBV5-4; cdr3_length: 12; d_call: .; j_call: TRBJ2-7
cdr3_aa: CASGLGQGAYEQYF; cdr3_nt: TGTGCTAGTGGTTTGGGACAGGGGGCCTACGAGCAGTACTTC; clone_size: .; v_call: TRBV12-5; cdr3_length: 14; d_call: TRBD1; j_call: TRBJ2-7
cdr3_aa: CASSEGFGADTQYF; cdr3_nt: TGTGCCAGCAGTGAGGGGTTTGGGGCAGATACGCAGTATTTT; clone_size: few; v_call: TRBV6-1; cdr3_length: 14; d_call: .; j_call: TRBJ2-3
cdr3_aa: CASSIDRSSYNEQFF; cdr3_nt: TGTGCCAGTAGTATAGACAGGAGCTCCTACAATGAGCAGTTCTTC; clone_size: .; v_call: TRBV19; cdr3_length: 15; d_call: .; j_call: TRBJ2-1
cdr3_aa: CASSSTSGSWTDTQYF; cdr3_nt: TGTGCCAGCAGTTCAACTAGCGGGAGCTGGACAGATACGCAGTATTTT; clone_size: .; v_call: TRBV27; cdr3_length: 16; d_call: TRBD2; j_call: TRBJ2-3
cdr3_aa: CASSFGLAGLYEQYF; cdr3_nt: TGTGCCAGCAGCTTCGGACTAGCGGGGCTCTACGAGCAGTACTTC; clone_size: few; v_call: TRBV7-2; cdr3_length: 15; d_call: TRBD2; j_call: TRBJ2-7
cdr3_aa: CASSFQGNMNTEAFF; cdr3_nt: TGTGCCAGCAGTTTCCAGGGGAATATGAACACTGAAGCTTTCTTT; clone_size: .; v_call: TRBV27; cdr3_length: 15; d_call: .; j_call: TRBJ1-1
cdr3_aa: CASSRVDGYTF; cdr3_nt: TGTGCCAGCTCACGGGTGGATGGCTACACCTTC; clone_size: .; v_call: TRBV18; cdr3_length: 11; d_call: .; j_call: TRBJ1-2
cdr3_aa: CSARDLRDRGRNEQYF; cdr3_nt: TGCAGTGCTAGAGACCTCCGAGACAGGGGGCGGAACGAGCAGTACTTC; clone_size: .; v_call: TRBV20-1; cdr3_length: 16; d_call: TRBD1; j_call: TRBJ2-7
cdr3_aa: CASSLDPTRLNTEAFF; cdr3_nt: TGTGCCAGCAGCTTAGACCCGACCCGCTTGAACACTGAAGCTTTCTTT; clone_size: .; v_call: TRBV11-2; cdr3_length: 16; d_call: .; j_call: TRBJ1-1
cdr3_aa: CASRQAGVDSPLHF; cdr3_nt: TGTGCCAGCAGACAAGCAGGGGTTGATTCACCCCTCCACTTT; clone_size: few; v_call: TRBV5-4; cdr3_length: 14; d_call: .; j_call: TRBJ1-6
cdr3_aa: CASNIGTDQDYGYTF; cdr3_nt: TGTGCCAGCAACATCGGGACAGATCAAGACTATGGCTACACCTTC; clone_size: .; v_call: TRBV6-2/TRBV6-3; cdr3_length: 15; d_call: TRBD1; j_call: TRBJ1-2
cdr3_aa: CASSLLAGGKSYEQYF; cdr3_nt: TGTGCCAGCAGTTTATTAGCGGGAGGGAAGTCCTACGAGCAGTACTTC; clone_size: .; v_call: TRBV28; cdr3_length: 16; d_call: TRBD2; j_call: TRBJ2-7
cdr3_aa: CASQTLGQGGGYTF; cdr3_nt: TGTGCCAGTCAAACGCTGGGACAGGGGGGCGGCTACACCTTC; clone_size: .; v_call: TRBV19; cdr3_length: 14; d_call: TRBD1; j_call: TRBJ1-2
cdr3_aa: CATSSAGEETQYF; cdr3_nt: TGTGCCACCAGCAGCGCGGGGGAGGAGACCCAGTACTTC; clone_size: few; v_call: TRBV15; cdr3_length: 13; d_call: TRBD2; j_call: TRBJ2-5
cdr3_aa: CASRLGQTVNSPLHF; cdr3_nt: TGTGCCAGTAGACTCGGACAGACGGTAAATTCACCCCTCCACTTT; clone_size: .; v_call: TRBV19; cdr3_length: 15; d_call: .; j_call: TRBJ1-6
cdr3_aa: CASSQRGQGLAEAFF; cdr3_nt: TGCGCCAGCAGTCAACGCGGACAGGGGTTAGCTGAAGCTTTCTTT; clone_size: .; v_call: TRBV23-1; cdr3_length: 15; d_call: TRBD1; j_call: TRBJ1-1
cdr3_aa: CASSLVRGNQPQHF; cdr3_nt: TGTGCCAGCAGTTTAGTGAGGGGCAATCAGCCCCAGCATTTT; clone_size: few; v_call: TRBV27; cdr3_length: 14; d_call: .; j_call: TRBJ1-5
cdr3_aa: CASSYSGPGGAKGQPQHF; cdr3_nt: TGTGCCAGCAGTTACTCCGGCCCAGGGGGCGCGAAGGGTCAGCCCCAGCATTTT; clone_size: .; v_call: TRBV6-2/TRBV6-3; cdr3_length: 18; d_call: TRBD1; j_call: TRBJ1-5
cdr3_aa: CASSARDGALDTQYF; cdr3_nt: TGTGCCAGCAGTGCCCGGGACGGCGCTTTAGATACGCAGTATTTT; clone_size: .; v_call: TRBV12-3/TRBV12-4; cdr3_length: 15; d_call: .; j_call: TRBJ2-3
cdr3_aa: CASSLVARETQYF; cdr3_nt: TGTGCCAGCAGCTTAGTCGCCAGGGAGACCCAGTACTTC; clone_size: .; v_call: TRBV7-9; cdr3_length: 13; d_call: .; j_call: TRBJ2-5
cdr3_aa: CASSPDEQYF; cdr3_nt: TGTGCCAGCTCACCAGACGAGCAGTACTTC; clone_size: .; v_call: TRBV18; cdr3_length: 10; d_call: .; j_call: TRBJ2-7